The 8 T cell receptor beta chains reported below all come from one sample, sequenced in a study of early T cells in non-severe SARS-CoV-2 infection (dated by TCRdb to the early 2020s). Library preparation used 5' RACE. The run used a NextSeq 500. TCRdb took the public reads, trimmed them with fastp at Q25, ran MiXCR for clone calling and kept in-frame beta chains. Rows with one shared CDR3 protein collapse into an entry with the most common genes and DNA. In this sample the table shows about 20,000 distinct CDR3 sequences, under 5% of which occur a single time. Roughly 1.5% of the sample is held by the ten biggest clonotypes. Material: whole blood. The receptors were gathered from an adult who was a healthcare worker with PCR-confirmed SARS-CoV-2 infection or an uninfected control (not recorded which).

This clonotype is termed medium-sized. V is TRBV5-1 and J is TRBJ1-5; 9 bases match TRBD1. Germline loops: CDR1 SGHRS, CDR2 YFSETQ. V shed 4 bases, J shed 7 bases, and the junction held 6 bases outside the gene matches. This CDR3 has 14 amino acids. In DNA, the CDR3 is TGCGCCAGCAGCGAACAGGGGGCCGAGCAGCCCCAGCATTTT. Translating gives CASSEQGAEQPQHF.

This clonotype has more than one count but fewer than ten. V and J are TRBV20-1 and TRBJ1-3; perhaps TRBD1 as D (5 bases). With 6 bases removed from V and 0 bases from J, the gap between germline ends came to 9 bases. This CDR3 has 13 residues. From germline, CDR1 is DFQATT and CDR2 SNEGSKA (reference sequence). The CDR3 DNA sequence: TGCAGTGCGCAGGGTTACTCTGGAAACACCATATATTTT. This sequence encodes CSAQGYSGNTIYF.

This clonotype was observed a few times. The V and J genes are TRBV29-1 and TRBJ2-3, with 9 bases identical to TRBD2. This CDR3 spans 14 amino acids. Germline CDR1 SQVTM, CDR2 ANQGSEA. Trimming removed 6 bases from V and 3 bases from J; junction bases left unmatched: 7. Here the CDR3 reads CSVFLAGLTDTQYF. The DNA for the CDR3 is TGCAGCGTCTTTCTAGCGGGGCTTACAGATACGCAGTATTTT.

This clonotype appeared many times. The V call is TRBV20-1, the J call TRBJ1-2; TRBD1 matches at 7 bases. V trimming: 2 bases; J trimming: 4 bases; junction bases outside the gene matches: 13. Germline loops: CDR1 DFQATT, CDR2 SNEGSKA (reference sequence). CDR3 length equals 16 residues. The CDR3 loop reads CSARPIERDSTYGYTF. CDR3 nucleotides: TGCAGTGCTAGACCAATAGAGCGGGACAGCACCTATGGCTACACCTTC.

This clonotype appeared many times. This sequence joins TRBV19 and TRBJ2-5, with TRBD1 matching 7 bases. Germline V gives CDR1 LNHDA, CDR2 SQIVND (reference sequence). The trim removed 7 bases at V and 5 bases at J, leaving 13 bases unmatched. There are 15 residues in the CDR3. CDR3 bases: TGTGCCAGTAACACCCGACCGGGACAGCGGGAGACCCAGTACTTC. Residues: CASNTRPGQRETQYF.

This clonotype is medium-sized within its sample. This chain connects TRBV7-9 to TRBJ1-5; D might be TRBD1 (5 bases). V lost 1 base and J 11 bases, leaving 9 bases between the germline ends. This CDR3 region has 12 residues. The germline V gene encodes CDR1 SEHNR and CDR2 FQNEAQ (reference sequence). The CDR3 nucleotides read TGTGCCAGCAGCTTAGGGGGCAGGGCCCAGCATTTT. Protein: CASSLGGRAQHF. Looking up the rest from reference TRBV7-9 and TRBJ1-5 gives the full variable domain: DTGVSQNPRHKITKRGQNVTFRCDPISEHNRLYWYRQTLGQGPEFLTYFQNEAQLEKSRLLSDRFSAERPKGSFSTLEIQRTEQGDSAMYLCASSLGGRAQHFGDGTRLSIL.

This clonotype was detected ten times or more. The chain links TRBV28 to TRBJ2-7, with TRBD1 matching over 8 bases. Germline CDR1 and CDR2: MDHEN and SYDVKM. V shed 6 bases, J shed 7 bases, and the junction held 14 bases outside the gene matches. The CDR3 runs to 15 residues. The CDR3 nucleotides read TGTGCCAGCAGAACCGACGGACAGGGTTTACTAGAGCAGTACTTC. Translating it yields CASRTDGQGLLEQYF.

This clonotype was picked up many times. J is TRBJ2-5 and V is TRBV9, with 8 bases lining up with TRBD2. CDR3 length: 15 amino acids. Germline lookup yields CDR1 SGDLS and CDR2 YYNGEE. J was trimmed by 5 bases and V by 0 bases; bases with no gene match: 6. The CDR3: CASSVDRGGRETQYF. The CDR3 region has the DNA TGTGCCAGCAGCGTAGACCGGGGGGGCCGGGAGACCCAGTACTTC.